This section outlines one T cell receptor beta chain sequence together with its context. This sample is part of a study of T cell changes during pregnancy in multiple sclerosis. Per germline, CDR1 MNHNY and CDR2 SVGAGI (reference sequence). CDR3 size: 14 residues. The V gene lost 2 bases and the J gene lost 7 bases, with 14 bases spanning the gap. Sequenced by immunoSEQ multiplex PCR; TCRdb stores in-frame clones only, minus some. The sample lists approximately 63,000 clones, approximately 92% occurring once. The clonotype was recovered from a female donor in good health, enrolled as a control in a pregnancy study. Sequencing was performed on peripheral blood, taken in the third trimester of pregnancy. The chain recombines TRBV6-6 with TRBJ1-2, with D tentatively TRBD1 (6 bases). CDR3 DNA: TGTGCCAGCAGTTACGGGGCGCAGGGGAGTGGCTACACCTTC. This encodes CASSYGAQGSGYTF.